These T cell receptor beta chains were read from a single sample in a study of OX40 agonist ivuxolimab in advanced cancers. Sequencing used immunoSEQ multiplex PCR; TCRdb keeps in-frame clones, though not all of them. The sample consists of about 100,000 clones, around nine tenths of them appearing once. Sequencing was performed on CD4+ or CD8+ T cells sorted from blood, taken in a trial of the OX40 agonist ivuxolimab. The origin of the receptors is an adult with an advanced solid tumor such as melanoma, head and neck, liver or kidney cancer. The CDR3 runs from the conserved cysteine through the conserved F or W. The D gene is left open where the match is weak. Clone size is not always given. Where it is, it says once, few, many or a class for expanded clones.

d_gene	v_gene	j_gene	abundance	CDR3aa	CDR3nt
-	TRBV18	TRBJ1-2	few	CASSPASGYGYTF	TGTGCCAGCTCACCAGCCAGCGGCTATGGCTACACCTTC
-	TRBV10-1	TRBJ2-2	-	CASSESPGTGELFF	TGCGCCAGCAGTGAGTCCCCAGGGACCGGGGAGCTGTTTTTT
-	TRBV14	TRBJ2-2	-	CASSLSGPHRELFF	TGTGCCAGCAGCCTGAGCGGGCCCCACCGGGAGCTGTTTTTT
-	TRBV9	TRBJ1-2	-	CASSPDTGHGRGYTF	TGTGCCAGCAGCCCTGATACAGGCCACGGGCGGGGCTACACCTTC
TRBD1	TRBV7-2	TRBJ1-1	-	CASSLTGVGAEAFF	TGTGCCAGCAGCTTAACAGGGGTTGGTGCTGAAGCTTTCTTT
TRBD2	TRBV9	TRBJ2-3	-	CASSDGRRRYTQYF	TGTGCCAGCAGCGACGGGAGGAGACGTTATACGCAGTATTTT
TRBD1	TRBV5-5	TRBJ1-2	-	CASSLDPGGKSEYGYTF	TGTGCCAGCAGCTTGGACCCAGGGGGCAAGAGTGAATATGGCTACACCTTC
TRBD2	TRBV7-3	TRBJ2-1	-	CASSLRRTSGGYNEQFF	TGTGCCAGCAGCTTAAGGCGGACTAGCGGGGGGTACAATGAGCAGTTCTTC
-	TRBV7-3	TRBJ2-5	-	CASSLGRPPGGTQYF	TGTGCCAGCAGCTTAGGGCGGCCTCCCGGAGGGACCCAGTACTTC
TRBD1	TRBV9	TRBJ1-5	once	CASSARTGQPQHF	TGTGCCAGCAGCGCCCGGACAGGCCAGCCCCAGCATTTT
TRBD1	TRBV2	TRBJ2-3	-	CASSEETGGVSQYF	TGTGCCAGCAGTGAGGAGACAGGGGGGGTTTCGCAGTATTTT
TRBD2	TRBV9	TRBJ2-1	-	CASSVIAGGRNEQFF	TGTGCCAGCAGCGTCATAGCGGGGGGTAGGAATGAGCAGTTCTTC
TRBD2	TRBV19	TRBJ2-3	-	CASSISWTSGGARTDTQYF	TGTGCCAGTAGTATTTCTTGGACTAGCGGGGGGGCCCGTACAGATACGCAGTATTTT
-	TRBV5-1	TRBJ1-3	-	CASSPDTSSGNTIYF	TGCGCCAGCAGCCCGGACACGAGCTCTGGAAACACCATATATTTT
-	TRBV9	TRBJ2-5	-	CASSAQAILQETQYF	TGTGCCAGCAGCGCCCAGGCGATCCTACAAGAGACCCAGTACTTC
TRBD1	TRBV7-9	TRBJ2-1	-	CASSLGTGGSNEQFF	TGTGCCAGCAGCCTCGGGACAGGGGGAAGCAATGAGCAGTTCTTC
-	TRBV5-8	TRBJ1-4	-	CASSLVAQKLFF	TGTGCCAGCAGCTTAGTTGCTCAAAAACTGTTTTTT
TRBD1	TRBV5-4	TRBJ2-5	-	CASSFTGGGETQYF	TGTGCCAGCAGCTTCACAGGGGGAGGAGAGACCCAGTACTTC